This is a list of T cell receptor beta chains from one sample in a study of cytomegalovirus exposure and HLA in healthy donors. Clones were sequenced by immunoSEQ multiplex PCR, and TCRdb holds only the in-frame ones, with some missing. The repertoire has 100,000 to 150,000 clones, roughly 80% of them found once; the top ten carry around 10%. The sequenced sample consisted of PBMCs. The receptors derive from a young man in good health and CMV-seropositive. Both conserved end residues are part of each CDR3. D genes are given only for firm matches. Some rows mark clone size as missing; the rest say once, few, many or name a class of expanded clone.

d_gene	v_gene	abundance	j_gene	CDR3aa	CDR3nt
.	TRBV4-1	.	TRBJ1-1	CASVGYTEAFF	TGCGCCAGCGTTGGCTACACTGAAGCTTTCTTT
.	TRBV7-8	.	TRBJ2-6	CASSLARQATSGANVLTF	TGTGCCAGCAGCTTGGCAAGACAGGCGACCTCTGGGGCCAACGTCCTGACTTTC
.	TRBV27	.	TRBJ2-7	CASSVTRANYEQYF	TGTGCCAGCAGTGTCACTAGGGCAAACTACGAGCAGTACTTC
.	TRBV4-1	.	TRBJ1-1	CASSLQGGTEAFF	TGCGCCAGCAGCCTACAGGGCGGCACTGAAGCTTTCTTT
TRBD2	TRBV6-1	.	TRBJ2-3	CASLERGGFTDTQYF	TGTGCCAGCCTTGAGCGGGGGGGTTTCACAGATACGCAGTATTTT
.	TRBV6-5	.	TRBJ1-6	CASSTDRVPSPLHF	TGTGCCAGCAGTACCGACAGAGTACCTTCACCCCTCCACTTT
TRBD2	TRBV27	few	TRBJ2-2	CASSLAGVGGELFF	TGTGCCAGCAGCCTAGCGGGGGTAGGCGGGGAGCTGTTTTTT
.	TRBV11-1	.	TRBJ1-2	CASSLGSSNYGYTF	TGTGCCAGCAGCCTTGGGAGTTCTAACTATGGCTACACCTTC
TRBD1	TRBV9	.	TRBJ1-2	CASSRLIGQGAGGYTF	TGTGCCAGCAGTCGCTTGATTGGACAGGGGGCCGGTGGCTACACCTTC
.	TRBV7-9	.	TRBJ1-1	CSSSRRGASWDTEAFF	TGTTCCAGCAGCCGCCGGGGGGCAAGCTGGGACACTGAAGCTTTCTTT
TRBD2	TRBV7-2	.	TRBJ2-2	CASSLGTSGWEELFF	TGTGCCAGCAGCTTAGGGACTAGCGGGTGGGAGGAGCTGTTTTTT
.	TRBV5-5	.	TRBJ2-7	CASIRFEGSYEQYF	TGTGCCAGCATCCGTTTTGAGGGCTCCTACGAGCAGTACTTC
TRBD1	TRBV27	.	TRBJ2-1	CASSTGAMNEQFF	TGTGCCAGCAGTACAGGGGCTATGAATGAGCAGTTCTTC
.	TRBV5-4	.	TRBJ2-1	CASSLDRGSYNEQFF	TGTGCCAGCAGCTTGGATCGGGGGTCCTACAATGAGCAGTTCTTC
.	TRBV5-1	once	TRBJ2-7	CASSLGPGEQYF	TGCGCCAGCAGCTTGGGGCCGGGGGAGCAGTACTTC
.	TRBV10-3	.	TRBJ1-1	CAISDETARTEAFF	TGTGCCATCAGTGACGAGACAGCTCGCACTGAAGCTTTCTTT
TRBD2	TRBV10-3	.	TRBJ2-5	CAISEQSSGAAQYF	TGTGCCATCAGTGAACAGAGTAGCGGGGCGGCCCAGTACTTC
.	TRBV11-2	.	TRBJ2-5	CASSSRGGAQETQYF	TGTGCCAGCAGCTCTAGGGGCGGGGCCCAAGAGACCCAGTACTTC
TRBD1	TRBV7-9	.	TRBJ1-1	CASSRGQAEAFF	TGTGCCAGCAGCCGAGGACAGGCTGAAGCTTTCTTT
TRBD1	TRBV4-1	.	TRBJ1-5	CASSQDRGPNQPQHF	TGCGCCAGCAGCCAAGATAGGGGGCCGAATCAGCCCCAGCATTTT
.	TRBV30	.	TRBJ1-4	CAWSDGDLGGEKLFF	TGTGCCTGGAGCGACGGCGATTTAGGAGGTGAAAAACTGTTTTTT
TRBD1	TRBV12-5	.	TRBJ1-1	CASALRDRGTEAFF	TGTGCTAGTGCCCTCCGGGACAGGGGTACTGAAGCTTTCTTT
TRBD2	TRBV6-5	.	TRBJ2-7	CASSYSTQRGTYEQYF	TGTGCCAGCAGTTACTCGACTCAGCGGGGGACCTACGAGCAGTACTTC
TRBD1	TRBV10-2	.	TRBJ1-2	CASSAGQGANYGYTF	TGCGCCAGCAGTGCCGGTCAGGGGGCTAACTATGGCTACACCTTC
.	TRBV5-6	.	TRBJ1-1	CASSLFRAGANTEAFF	TGTGCCAGCAGCTTGTTTAGGGCAGGGGCGAACACTGAAGCTTTCTTT
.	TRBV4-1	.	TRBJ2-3	CASSQALDRKPYF	TGCGCCAGCAGCCAAGCTCTAGATCGGAAGCCGTATTTT
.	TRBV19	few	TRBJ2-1	CASSIANEQFF	TGTGCCAGTAGTATAGCGAATGAGCAGTTCTTC
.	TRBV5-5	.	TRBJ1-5	CASSLVVYSNQPQHF	TGTGCCAGCAGCTTGGTGGTCTATAGCAATCAGCCCCAGCATTTT
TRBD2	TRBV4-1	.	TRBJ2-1	CASSQFGTRVYNEQFF	TGCGCCAGCAGCCAATTCGGGACTAGGGTCTACAATGAGCAGTTCTTC
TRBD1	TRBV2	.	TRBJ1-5	CASRPGTGFEPQHF	TGTGCCAGCAGACCCGGGACAGGGTTCGAGCCCCAGCATTTT
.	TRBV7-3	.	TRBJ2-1	CASSPKAGLPFYNEQFF	TGTGCCAGCAGTCCGAAGGCGGGACTCCCGTTCTACAATGAGCAGTTCTTC
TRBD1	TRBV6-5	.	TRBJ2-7	CASSYFGQVGYEQYF	TGTGCCAGCAGTTACTTCGGACAGGTGGGCTACGAGCAGTACTTC
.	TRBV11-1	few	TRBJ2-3	CASSSQPRRGTDTQYF	TGTGCCAGCAGCTCCCAGCCGAGGCGGGGCACAGATACGCAGTATTTT
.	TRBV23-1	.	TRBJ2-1	CASSQSSGGQFF	TGCGCCAGCAGTCAATCGTCCGGGGGTCAGTTCTTC
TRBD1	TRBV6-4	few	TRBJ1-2	CASSDSTGGGYTF	TGTGCCAGCAGTGACTCGACAGGGGGCGGCTACACCTTC
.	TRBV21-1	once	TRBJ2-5	CASSKGSRVETQYF	TGTGCCAGCAGCAAGGGGAGTAGAGTCGAGACCCAGTACTTC
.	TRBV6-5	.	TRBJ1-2	CAIRVASSYTF	TGTGCCATCAGAGTAGCTTCGAGCTACACCTTC
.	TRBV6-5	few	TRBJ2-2	CASSWGSGNTGELFF	TGTGCCAGCAGTTGGGGTAGCGGAAACACCGGGGAGCTGTTTTTT
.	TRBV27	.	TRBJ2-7	CASSPQGPSYEQYF	TGTGCCAGCAGTCCTCAGGGGCCCTCCTACGAGCAGTACTTC
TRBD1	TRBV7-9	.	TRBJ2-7	CSSSPPDRGSYEQYF	TGTTCCAGCAGCCCCCCGGACAGGGGGTCCTACGAGCAGTACTTC